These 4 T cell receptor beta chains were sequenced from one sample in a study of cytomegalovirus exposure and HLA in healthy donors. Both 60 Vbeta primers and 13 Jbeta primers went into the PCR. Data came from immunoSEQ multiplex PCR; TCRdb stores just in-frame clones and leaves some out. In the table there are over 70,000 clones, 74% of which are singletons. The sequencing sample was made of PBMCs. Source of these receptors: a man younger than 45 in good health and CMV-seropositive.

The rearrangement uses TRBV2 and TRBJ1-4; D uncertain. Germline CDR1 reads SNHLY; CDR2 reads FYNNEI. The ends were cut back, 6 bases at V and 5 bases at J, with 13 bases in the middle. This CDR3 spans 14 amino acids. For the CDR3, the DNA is TGTGCCAGCAGCCGGGAGGCGGAGAATGAAAAACTGTTTTTT. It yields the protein CASSREAENEKLFF.

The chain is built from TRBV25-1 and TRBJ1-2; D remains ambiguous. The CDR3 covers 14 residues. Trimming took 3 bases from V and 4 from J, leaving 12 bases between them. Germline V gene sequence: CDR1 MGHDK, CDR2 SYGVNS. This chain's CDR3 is CASSDPGRFYGYTF. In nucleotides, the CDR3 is TGTGCCAGCAGTGACCCGGGAAGGTTCTATGGCTACACCTTC.

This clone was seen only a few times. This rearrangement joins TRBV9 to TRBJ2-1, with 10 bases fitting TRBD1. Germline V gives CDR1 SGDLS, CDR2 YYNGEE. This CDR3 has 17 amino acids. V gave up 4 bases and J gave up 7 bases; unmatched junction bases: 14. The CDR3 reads CASSLTVRQGAPNEQFF. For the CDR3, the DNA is TGTGCCAGCAGCTTAACTGTCAGACAGGGGGCGCCTAATGAGCAGTTCTTC.

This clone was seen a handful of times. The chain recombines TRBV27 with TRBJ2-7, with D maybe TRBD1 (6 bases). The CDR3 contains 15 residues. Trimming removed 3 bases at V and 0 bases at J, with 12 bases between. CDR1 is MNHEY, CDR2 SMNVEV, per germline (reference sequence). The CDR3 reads CASSLGAFHSYEQYF. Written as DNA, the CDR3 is TGTGCCAGCAGTTTGGGGGCGTTCCACTCCTACGAGCAGTACTTC.